This TCR beta chain was identified during a study of OX40 agonist ivuxolimab in advanced cancers. Across the whole study: In this cohort, patients received ivuxolimab, an agonistic anti-OX40 (CD134) antibody.

CDR1 and CDR2 (germline): MNHNS, SASEGT. Deletions cut 0 bases from V and 3 bases from J, with 5 bases between. The CDR3 runs 14 residues. Blood draws occurred at baseline, cycle 4 day 1, and cycle 7 day 1. Sequencing used immunoSEQ multiplex PCR; TCRdb keeps in-frame clones, though not all of them. The sample holds around 53,000 clones, around 85% seen once. The specimen comprised CD4+ or CD8+ T cells sorted from blood, sampled in a trial of the OX40 agonist ivuxolimab. The chain uses TRBV6-1 and TRBJ1-4, with a tentative D call TRBD1 (5 bases). The receptor was isolated from an adult with an advanced solid tumor such as melanoma, head and neck, liver or kidney cancer. This chain's CDR3 is CASSEAGANEKLFF. CDR3 sequence (DNA): TGTGCCAGCAGTGAAGCAGGGGCTAATGAAAAACTGTTTTTT.